This is a list of T cell receptor beta chains from one sample in a study of early T cells in non-severe SARS-CoV-2 infection. TCRdb ran MiXCR on the 5' RACE reads and lists one entry per CDR3 protein. The data contain roughly 60,000 distinct CDR3 sequences, around 6.6% of them seen just once; the ten biggest clones take up roughly 5.6%. The material sequenced was whole blood, taken at baseline. These receptors were collected from an adult who was a healthcare worker with PCR-confirmed SARS-CoV-2 infection or an uninfected control (not recorded which). The CDR3 runs from the conserved cysteine through the conserved F or W. The D gene is left open where the match is weak. Only part of the rows carry a size: once, few, many, or a class if the clone is expanded.

cdr3_aa | cdr3_nt | j_call | v_call | d_call | clone_size
CASSQGLGHTYNEQFF | TGCGCCAGCAGCCAAGGACTAGGTCATACCTACAATGAGCAGTTCTTC | TRBJ2-1 | TRBV4-1 | NA | few
CATSDLRSYEQYF | TGTGCCACCAGTGATTTACGCAGCTACGAGCAGTACTTC | TRBJ2-7 | TRBV24-1 | NA | few
CSVGKSTTFSEQYF | TGCAGCGTTGGAAAGTCCACAACCTTTTCCGAGCAGTACTTC | TRBJ2-7 | TRBV29-1 | NA | many
CASSFYDGLNEQFF | TGCGCCAGCAGCTTTTATGACGGGCTCAATGAGCAGTTCTTC | TRBJ2-1 | TRBV5-1 | NA | many
CASSEGTVTISDKYF | TGTGCCAGCAGCGAGGGGACGGTGACTATCTCTGATAAGTATTTT | TRBJ2-3 | TRBV11-3 | NA | few
CAISDLLGLDRGSYEQYF | TGTGCCATCAGTGATCTTCTAGGGTTAGACAGGGGGTCGTACGAGCAGTACTTC | TRBJ2-7 | TRBV10-3 | TRBD1 | many
CASRRGEKLFF | TGTGCCAGCAGGCGCGGGGAAAAACTGTTTTTT | TRBJ1-4 | TRBV4-2 | NA | many
CASSREGTKGSNQPQHF | TGTGCCAGCAGCCGAGAGGGGACAAAAGGTAGCAATCAGCCCCAGCATTTT | TRBJ1-5 | TRBV7-9 | NA | NA
CATRGGGLADTQYF | TGTGCCACCAGAGGAGGGGGGCTAGCAGATACGCAGTATTTT | TRBJ2-3 | TRBV6-6 | NA | many
CASSIGSWEQFF | TGTGCCAGTAGTATCGGTTCATGGGAGCAGTTCTTC | TRBJ2-1 | TRBV19 | NA | many
CSASDPRGFSYEQYF | TGCAGTGCTAGTGACCCCAGGGGGTTCTCCTACGAGCAGTACTTC | TRBJ2-7 | TRBV20-1 | TRBD1 | NA
CASSLRGVQGGTGELFF | TGTGCCAGCAGCCTACGGGGTGTGCAGGGAGGCACCGGGGAGCTGTTTTTT | TRBJ2-2 | TRBV7-2 | NA | once
CASSPGGPYEQYF | TGTGCCAGCAGCCCTGGGGGCCCTTACGAGCAGTACTTC | TRBJ2-7 | TRBV7-2 | NA | many
CASSTGQVTGELFF | TGTGCCAGCAGTACAGGGCAGGTTACCGGGGAGCTGTTTTTT | TRBJ2-2 | TRBV28 | NA | few
CSAGRETNQPQHF | TGCAGTGCCGGCAGGGAAACCAATCAGCCCCAGCATTTT | TRBJ1-5 | TRBV20-1 | NA | many
CASSLHLGSSGANVMTF | TGCGCCAGCAGCTTGCATCTGGGGAGCTCTGGGGCCAACGTCATGACTTTC | TRBJ2-6 | TRBV5-1 | NA | NA
CASSSTGDGYTEAFF | TGCGCCAGCAGCTCGACAGGGGATGGGTACACTGAAGCTTTCTTT | TRBJ1-1 | TRBV5-1 | TRBD1 | few
CASSQDRDNGYTF | TGCGCCAGCAGCCAAGATAGGGACAACGGCTACACCTTC | TRBJ1-2 | TRBV4-1 | NA | many